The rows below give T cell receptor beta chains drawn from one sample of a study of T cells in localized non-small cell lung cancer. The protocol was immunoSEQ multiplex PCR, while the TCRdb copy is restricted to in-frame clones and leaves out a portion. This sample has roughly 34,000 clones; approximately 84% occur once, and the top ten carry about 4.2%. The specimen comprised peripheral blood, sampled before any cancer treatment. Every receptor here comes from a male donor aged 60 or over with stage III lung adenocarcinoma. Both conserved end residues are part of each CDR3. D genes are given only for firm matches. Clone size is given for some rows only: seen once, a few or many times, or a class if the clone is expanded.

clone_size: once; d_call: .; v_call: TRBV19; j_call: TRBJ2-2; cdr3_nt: TGTGCCAGTAGGGCTCCAGCCGGGACCGGGCATGGCGCCGGGGAGCTGTTTTTT; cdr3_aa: CASRAPAGTGHGAGELFF
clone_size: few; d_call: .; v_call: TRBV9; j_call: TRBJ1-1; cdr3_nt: TGTGCCAGCAGCGTAGGGACGACGAACACTGAAGCTTTCTTT; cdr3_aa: CASSVGTTNTEAFF
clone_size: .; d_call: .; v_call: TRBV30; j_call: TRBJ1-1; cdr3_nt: TGTGCCTGGGGGGGAGGCGTTGAAGCTTTCTTT; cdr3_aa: CAWGGGVEAFF
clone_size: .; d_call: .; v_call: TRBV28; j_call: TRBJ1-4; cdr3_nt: TGTGCCAGCAGTGGGGGGGCGCTACCAACTAATGAAAAACTGTTTTTT; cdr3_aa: CASSGGALPTNEKLFF
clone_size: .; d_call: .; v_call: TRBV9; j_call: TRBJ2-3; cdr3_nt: TGTGCCAGCAGCACTACGGATACGCAGTATTTT; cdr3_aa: CASSTTDTQYF
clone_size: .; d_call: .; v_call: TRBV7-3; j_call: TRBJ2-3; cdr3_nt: TGTGCCAGCAGCTGGAGGCCTTTAAGCACAGATACGCAGTATTTT; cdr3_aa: CASSWRPLSTDTQYF
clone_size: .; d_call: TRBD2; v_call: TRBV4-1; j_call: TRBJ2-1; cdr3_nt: TGCGCCAGCAGCCAAGTTCAAGCGGGGGGATACAATGAGCAGTTCTTC; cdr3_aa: CASSQVQAGGYNEQFF
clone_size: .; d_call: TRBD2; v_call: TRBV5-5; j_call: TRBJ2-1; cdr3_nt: TGTGCCAGCAGCTTACGGACTAGCGGCTACAATGAGCAGTTCTTC; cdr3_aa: CASSLRTSGYNEQFF
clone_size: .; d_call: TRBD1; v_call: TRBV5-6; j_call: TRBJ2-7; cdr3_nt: TGTGCCAGCAGCTTGTACCAGGGGGCTTTCTCCTACGAGCAGTACTTC; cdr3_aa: CASSLYQGAFSYEQYF
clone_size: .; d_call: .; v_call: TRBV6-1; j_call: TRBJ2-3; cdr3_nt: TGTGCCAGCACTTCGCGCACAGATACGCAGTATTTT; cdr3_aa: CASTSRTDTQYF
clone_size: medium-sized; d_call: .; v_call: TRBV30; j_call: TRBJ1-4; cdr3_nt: TGTGCCGCCGAGGGTGAAAAACTGTTTTTT; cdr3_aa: CAAEGEKLFF
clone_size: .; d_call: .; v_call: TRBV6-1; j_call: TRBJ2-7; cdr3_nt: TGTGCCAGCAGATGGGACGTCACCTACGAGCAGTACTTC; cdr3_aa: CASRWDVTYEQYF
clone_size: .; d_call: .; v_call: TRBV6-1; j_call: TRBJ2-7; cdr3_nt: TGTGCCAGCACCGACGGTTACGAGCAGTACTTC; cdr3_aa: CASTDGYEQYF
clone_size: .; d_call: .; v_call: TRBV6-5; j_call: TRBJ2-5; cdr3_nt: TGTGCCAGCAGCCACCCCGGAAGGGATCAAGAGACCCAGTACTTC; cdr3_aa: CASSHPGRDQETQYF
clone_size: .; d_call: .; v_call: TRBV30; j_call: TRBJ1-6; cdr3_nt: TGTGCCTGGAGTATGTCTTTTGATTCACCCCTCCACTTT; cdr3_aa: CAWSMSFDSPLHF
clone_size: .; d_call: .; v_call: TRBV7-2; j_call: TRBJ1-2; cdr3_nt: TGTGCCAGCAGCTTAGTGGGGGGCGACTATGGCTACACCTTC; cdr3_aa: CASSLVGGDYGYTF
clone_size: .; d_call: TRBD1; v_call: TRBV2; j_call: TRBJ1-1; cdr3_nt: TGTGCCAGCAGAGTTAGGACAGGGGACACTGAAGCTTTCTTT; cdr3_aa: CASRVRTGDTEAFF
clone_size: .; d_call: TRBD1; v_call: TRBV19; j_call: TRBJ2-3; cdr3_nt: TGTGCCAGCAAACCTTCCGGGACAGGGGCACATACGCAGTATTTT; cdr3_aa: CASKPSGTGAHTQYF
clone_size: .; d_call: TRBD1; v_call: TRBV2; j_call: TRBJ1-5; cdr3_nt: TGTGCCAGCAGTGAGAGGACAGGGGCTAGCAATCAGCCCCAGCATTTT; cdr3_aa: CASSERTGASNQPQHF
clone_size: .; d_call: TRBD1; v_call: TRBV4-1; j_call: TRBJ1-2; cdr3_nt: TGCGCCAGCAGCCGGATAACAGGGGGCCATGGCTACACCTTC; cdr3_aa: CASSRITGGHGYTF
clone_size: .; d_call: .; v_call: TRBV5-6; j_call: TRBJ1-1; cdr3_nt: TGTGCCAGCAGCTACAACAGGGAGAACACTGAAGCTTTCTTT; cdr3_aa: CASSYNRENTEAFF
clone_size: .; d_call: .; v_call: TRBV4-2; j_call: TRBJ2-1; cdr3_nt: TGTGCCAGCAGCCATGGGCTATCGACCTACAATGAGCAGTTCTTC; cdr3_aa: CASSHGLSTYNEQFF
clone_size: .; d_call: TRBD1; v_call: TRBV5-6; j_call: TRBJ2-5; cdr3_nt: TGTGCCAGCAGCTTGGGGACAGGCCACCAAGAGACCCAGTACTTC; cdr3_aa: CASSLGTGHQETQYF
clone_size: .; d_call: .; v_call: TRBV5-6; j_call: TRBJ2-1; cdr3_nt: TGTGCCAGCAGCTCACTCAATGAGCAGTTCTTC; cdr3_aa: CASSSLNEQFF
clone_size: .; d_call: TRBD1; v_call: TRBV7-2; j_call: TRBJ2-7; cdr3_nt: TGTGCCAGCAGCTCCGGGGACAGGGTGTACGAGCAGTACTTC; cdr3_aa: CASSSGDRVYEQYF
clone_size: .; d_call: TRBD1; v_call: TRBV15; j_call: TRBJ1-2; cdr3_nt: TGTGCCACCAGCTGGGGACAGATTGGGGATGGCTACACCTTC; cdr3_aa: CATSWGQIGDGYTF
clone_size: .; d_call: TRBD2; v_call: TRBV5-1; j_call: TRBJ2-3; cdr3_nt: TGCGCCAGCAGCCCGGGACTAGCGGGAGGGCTTGGGGGAGATACGCAGTATTTT; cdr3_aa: CASSPGLAGGLGGDTQYF
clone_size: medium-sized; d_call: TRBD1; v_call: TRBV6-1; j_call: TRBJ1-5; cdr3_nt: TGTGCCAGCAGTGAAGCGATTTATATTGACAGGGCTAATCAGCCCCAGCATTTT; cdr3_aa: CASSEAIYIDRANQPQHF
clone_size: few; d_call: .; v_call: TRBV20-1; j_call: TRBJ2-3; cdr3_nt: TGCAGTGCTGGCAGGGGGGGTACGCAGTATTTT; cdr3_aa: CSAGRGGTQYF
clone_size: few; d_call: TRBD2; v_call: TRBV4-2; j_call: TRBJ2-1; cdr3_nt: TGTGCCAGCAGCCAAGTAGCGGGAGGGCGAGGAGAGCAGTTCTTC; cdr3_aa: CASSQVAGGRGEQFF
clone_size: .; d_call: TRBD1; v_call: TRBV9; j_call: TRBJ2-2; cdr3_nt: TGTGCCAGCAGCATGACAGGGGGAGGTTCGTGGCCCGGGGAGCTGTTTTTT; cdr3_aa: CASSMTGGGSWPGELFF
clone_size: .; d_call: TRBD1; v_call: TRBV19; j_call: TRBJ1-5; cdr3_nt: TGTGCCAGTAGTATAGCTGAGGGGGCCCGATTCAATCAGCCCCAGCATTTT; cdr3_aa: CASSIAEGARFNQPQHF
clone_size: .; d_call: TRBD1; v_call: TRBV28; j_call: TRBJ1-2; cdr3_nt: TGTGCCTTAAACCCGAACACGGGACAGCTAAACTATGGCTACACCTTC; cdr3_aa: CALNPNTGQLNYGYTF
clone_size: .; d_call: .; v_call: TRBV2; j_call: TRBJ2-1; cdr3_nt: TGTGCCAGCAGTGTACGACCTAACAATGAGCAGTTCTTC; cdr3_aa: CASSVRPNNEQFF
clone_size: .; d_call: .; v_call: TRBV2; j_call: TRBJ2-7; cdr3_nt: TGTGCCAGCAGAGTGGACTCGACCTACGAGCAGTACTTC; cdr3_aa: CASRVDSTYEQYF
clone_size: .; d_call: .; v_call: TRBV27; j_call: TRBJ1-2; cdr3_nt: TGTGCCAGCAGGGGGGAGTACGGACATAGCTATGGCTACACCTTC; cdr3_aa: CASRGEYGHSYGYTF
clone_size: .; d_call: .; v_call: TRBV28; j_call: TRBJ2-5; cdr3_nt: TGTGCCAGCAGTTTAGCGCAGGGGCGGGGAGGGGAGACCCAGTACTTC; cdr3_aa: CASSLAQGRGGETQYF
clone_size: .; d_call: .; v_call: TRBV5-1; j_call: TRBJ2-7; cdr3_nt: TGCGCCAGCAGCGAAGGGACGGCCTACGAGCAGTACTTC; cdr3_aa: CASSEGTAYEQYF
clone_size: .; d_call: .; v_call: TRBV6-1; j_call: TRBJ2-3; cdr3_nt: TGTGCCAGCAGTTGGGGGACAGATACGCAGTATTTT; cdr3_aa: CASSWGTDTQYF
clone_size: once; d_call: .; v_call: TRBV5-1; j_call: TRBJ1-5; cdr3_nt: TGCGCCAGCAGCTTGTCTCCCATAGAAAATCAGCCCCAGCATTTT; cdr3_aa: CASSLSPIENQPQHF
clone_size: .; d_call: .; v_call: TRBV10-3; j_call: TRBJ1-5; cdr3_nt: TGTGCCATCAGTGCTCGGGCGCTGTTTGGGGAGAGCAATCAGCCCCAGCATTTT; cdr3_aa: CAISARALFGESNQPQHF
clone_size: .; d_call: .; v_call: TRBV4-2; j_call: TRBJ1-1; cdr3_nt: TGTGCCAGCAGCCCCCAAGCAGCTATGAACACTGAAGCTTTCTTT; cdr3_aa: CASSPQAAMNTEAFF
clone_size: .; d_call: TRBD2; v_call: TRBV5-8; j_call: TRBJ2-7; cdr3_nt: TGTGCCAGCAGCTTGAACGTCCTCTGGGGGGGGTATACGTACTTC; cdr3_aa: CASSLNVLWGGYTYF
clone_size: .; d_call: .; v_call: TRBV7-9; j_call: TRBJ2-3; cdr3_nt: TGTGCCAGCAGCTTAGAAGGGACCCCCATAGGAGCGCTTGAAGGGTCGCAGTATTTT; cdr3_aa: CASSLEGTPIGALEGSQYF
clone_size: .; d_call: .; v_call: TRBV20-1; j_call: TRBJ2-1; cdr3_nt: TGCAGTGCCGACTCCGACAATGAGCAGTTCTTC; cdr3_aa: CSADSDNEQFF
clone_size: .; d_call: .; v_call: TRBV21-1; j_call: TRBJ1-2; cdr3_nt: TGTGCCAGCAGCAAAGATCGTCGGGGACAGCACTATGGCTACACCTTC; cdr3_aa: CASSKDRRGQHYGYTF
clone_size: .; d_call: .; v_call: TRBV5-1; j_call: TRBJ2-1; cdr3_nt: TGCGCCAGCAGCTACGGGGCCAACCGCGATGAGCAGTTCTTC; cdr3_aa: CASSYGANRDEQFF
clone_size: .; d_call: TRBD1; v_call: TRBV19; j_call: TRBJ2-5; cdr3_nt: TGTGCCAGTAGTATTACAGGGGGCCAAGAGACCCAGTACTTC; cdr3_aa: CASSITGGQETQYF
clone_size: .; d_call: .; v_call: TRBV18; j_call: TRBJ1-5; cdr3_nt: TGTGCCAGCTCACCAGAAGCATTCAATCAGCCCCAGCATTTT; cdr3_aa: CASSPEAFNQPQHF
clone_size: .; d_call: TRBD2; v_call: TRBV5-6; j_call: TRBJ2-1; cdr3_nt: TGTGCCAGCAGTACCGGGACTAACTCCTACAATGAGCAGTTCTTC; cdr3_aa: CASSTGTNSYNEQFF
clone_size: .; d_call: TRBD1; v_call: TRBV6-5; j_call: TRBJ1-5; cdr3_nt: TGTGCCAGCAGGCCGGGACAGGGGAGCAATCAGCCCCAGCATTTT; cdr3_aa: CASRPGQGSNQPQHF
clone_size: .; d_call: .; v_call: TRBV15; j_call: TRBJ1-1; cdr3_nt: TGTGCCACCAGCGTCGACTTGAACACTGAAGCTTTCTTT; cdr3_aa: CATSVDLNTEAFF
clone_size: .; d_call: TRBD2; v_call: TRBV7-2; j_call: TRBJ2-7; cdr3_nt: TGTGCCAGCAGCACGATCCCCGGGACTAGAGATTGGGAGCAGTACTTC; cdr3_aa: CASSTIPGTRDWEQYF